Detailed here is one T cell receptor beta chain. After removal of 3 bases from V and 4 bases from J, the junction contained 4 bases not matched to a gene. Germline V gene lookup returns CDR1 MNHNS and CDR2 SASEGT. CDR3 size: 15 residues. This record belongs to a study of blood T cell repertoires in COVID-19. Study-level information: COVID-19 samples collected from the United States, Italy and Spain covered acute and convalescent phases. PBMCs, B-cell-depleted T cells, or T cells provided the cDNA or gDNA that made up the material.

Data came from immunoSEQ multiplex PCR; TCRdb stores just in-frame clones and leaves some out. Of approximately 52,000 clones listed, about 90% are singletons. This receptor was taken from a middle-aged man with active COVID-19. The rearrangement joins TRBV6-1 to TRBJ2-7; 12 bases map to TRBD1. Sequenced input: peripheral blood. The CDR3 spells CASSDRDRGLYEQYF. In DNA form, the CDR3 reads TGTGCCAGCAGTGACCGGGACAGGGGGCTGTACGAGCAGTACTTC.